The clone carrying this T cell receptor (beta chain) was observed a single time. Its antigen is unidentified. The data belong to a study of graft-versus-host responses after intestinal transplantation. About the study: Multivisceral, liver-intestinal, or isolated intestinal transplants were received by the recipients.

Sequenced by immunoSEQ multiplex PCR; TCRdb stores in-frame clones only, minus some. The sample lists 70,000 or so clones; nearly 85% were seen once. V shed 4 bases and J shed 7 bases, with 17 bases lying between them. From germline, CDR1 is LGHNA and CDR2 YSLEER. CDR3 length: 15 amino acids. Study outcomes and limitations: Where graft-donor T cell macrochimerism was present, patients had high graft-versus-host to host-versus-graft clonal ratios in allografts. Marrow from the recipient contained GvH clones, some of which had appeared first in ileum or blood.

The sequencing used unstimulated CD4+ T cells sorted from spleen or lymph node cells, collected before transplant. The rearrangement uses TRBV4-3 and TRBJ2-1; the D is unclear. The TCR sequence derives from a human donor who was the organ donor for an intestinal transplant. The CDR3, as DNA: TGCGCCAGCAGCCCCACCCCTAGAGGATGGAATGAGCAGTTCTTC. Its protein product is CASSPTPRGWNEQFF.